This T cell receptor (delta chain) was sequenced during a study of gamma-delta chains in newborns, infants, children (dated by TCRdb to between 2017 and 2020). For the study in its entirety: According to the study title, microbial exposure causes polyclonal expansion of innate gammadelta T cells right after birth. The study examined the way microbial exposure affected innate gammadelta T cell populations in human newborns right after birth.

In its sample, this clone was seen a few times. No cognate antigen has been identified for it. No base quality values were provided; no much bigger clone lies one nucleotide off. These reads were obtained on an Illumina MiSeq. TCRdb processed the public reads again with the CATT caller, after which rows with matching DNA were combined. This sample is represented by over 5,500 delta-chain clones; over 9% of them were singletons. The ten largest clones capture approximately 7% of the sample. From the cysteine through the phenylalanine, the CDR3 covers 19 amino acids. Just CDR3 DNA is preserved here, 57 bases in frame from base 1. Trimming leaves V shorter by 0 bases and J shorter by 0 bases, with the junction holding 13 bases beyond the gene matches. The germline V gene supplies CDR1 GEAIGNYY and CDR2 EKD.

What was sequenced was blood. The chain was built from TRDV2 and TRDJ1; 9 junctional bases match TRDD3. This TCR was recovered from a child who was a newborn, infant or young child, either healthy, febrile or measles-vaccinated (not recorded which). The encoded CDR3 is CACDTVSAGGFRNTDKLIF. The sequence in DNA is TGTGCCTGTGACACCGTTAGTGCTGGGGGATTCCGAAACACCGATAAACTCATCTTT.